The sequence of this T cell receptor beta chain was determined in a study of OX40 agonist ivuxolimab in advanced cancers. Trimming took 4 bases from V and 7 from J; bases not matched to a gene: 10. The CDR3 sequence is 16 residues long. Per the germline V gene, CDR1 is MNHNS and CDR2 is SASEGT. As for this clone: What it binds is not known.

Findings and limits, study-wide: CD8+ T cells showed, on average, more clonal expansion than CD4+ cells.

Sequencing used immunoSEQ multiplex PCR; TCRdb keeps in-frame clones, though not all of them. The sample lists 80,000 or so clones; 85% were seen once. The chain carries TRBV6-1 and TRBJ2-1; 10 bases line up with TRBD1. This TCR was sampled from an adult with an advanced solid tumor such as melanoma, head and neck, liver or kidney cancer. The source material was CD4+ or CD8+ T cells sorted from blood, sampled in a trial of the OX40 agonist ivuxolimab. The CDR3 DNA reads TGTGCCAGCAGTGTGGCTAGACAGGGGGCGTGGAATGAGCAGTTCTTC. It translates to CASSVARQGAWNEQFF.